Shown below are 24 T cell receptor beta chains from a single sample sequenced in a study of T cell responses to AZD1222 COVID-19 vaccine (dated by TCRdb to about 2021). The time point label, as the study defines it: baseline before first vaccination. Libraries were prepared through the immunoSEQ multiplex PCR assay. TCRdb limited this immuneACCESS table to in-frame rearrangements with V and J called. A share of clones is missing; checked studies link under half to unresolved V genes, and the rest is unexplained. For this sample the table gives 130,000 or so clones, of which roughly 93% were detected only once. The ten largest clonotypes hold about 3% of the sample. Sample: peripheral blood, taken on day 0 of AZD1222 vaccination. All receptors derive from an adult in good health.

The V call is TRBV5-4, the J call TRBJ2-4, with unresolved D. V lost 0 bases to trimming and J lost 4 bases, with 8 bases between them. This CDR3 spans 14 amino acids. Germline V gene sequence: CDR1 SGHNT, CDR2 YYREEE (reference sequence). Here the CDR3 DNA reads TGTGCCAGCAGCTTGGGGGCCGAGAAAAACATTCAGTACTTC. Translated, it gives CASSLGAEKNIQYF.

V gene TRBV28 combines with J gene TRBJ1-1, with 7 bases identical to TRBD1. V shed 2 bases, J shed 5 bases, and the junction held 8 bases outside the gene matches. This CDR3 comprises 15 residues. CDR1 is MDHEN and CDR2 is SYDVKM in the germline V gene. CDR3 sequence (DNA): TGTGCCAGCAGTTTACTCGACAGGGAGGGGACTGAAGCTTTCTTT. Protein product: CASSLLDREGTEAFF.

The rearrangement joins TRBV18 to TRBJ1-1; no clear D gene. CDR3 length equals 14 residues. Germline V gene lookup returns CDR1 KGHSH and CDR2 LQKENI. Trimming left V 3 bases short and J 5 bases short, with 13 bases between. The CDR3 protein is CASSPGVGLTEAFF. CDR3 nucleotide sequence: TGTGCCAGCTCACCTGGGGTAGGGTTGACTGAAGCTTTCTTT.

V and J are TRBV9 and TRBJ2-2, with 7 bases fitting TRBD1. CDR1 SGDLS and CDR2 YYNGEE come from the germline V gene. V gave up 0 bases and J gave up 3 bases; unmatched junction bases: 2. The CDR3 length is 15 residues. The CDR3 loop reads CASSVAGTDTGELFF. The CDR3 bases are TGTGCCAGCAGCGTAGCTGGGACAGACACCGGGGAGCTGTTTTTT.

V and J are TRBV10-2 and TRBJ2-1; 12 nucleotides agree with TRBD2. The junction had 8 bases not matched to a gene; V was cut back by 6 bases and J by 5 bases. Germline values: CDR1 WSHSY, CDR2 SAAADI. CDR3 size: 16 residues. The CDR3 sequence is CASRASLAGGHNEQFF. CDR3 bases: TGCGCCAGCAGGGCATCACTAGCGGGAGGCCACAATGAGCAGTTCTTC.

The chain links TRBV28 to TRBJ1-4, with D possibly TRBD1 on 6 matching bases. The V gene's germline CDR1 is MDHEN and CDR2 SYDVKM. V dropped 8 bases and J dropped 5 bases, with 15 bases sitting between them. The length of the CDR3 is 14 residues. The DNA for the CDR3 is TGTGCCAGCGGCTCACCAGGGGAAAATGAAAAACTGTTTTTT. This encodes CASGSPGENEKLFF.

This sequence joins TRBV7-2 and TRBJ1-2, with TRBD1 matching 7 bases. Germline CDR1 is SGHTA and CDR2 is FQGNSA. Unmatched junction bases numbered 6, after V lost 5 bases and J lost 6 bases. The CDR3 consists of 13 residues. CDR3 coding DNA: TGTGCCAGCAGCGGGAGACAGGGAGATGGCTACACCTTC. Protein: CASSGRQGDGYTF.

The chain uses TRBV5-4 and TRBJ2-3; the D gene is possibly TRBD2 (5 bases). The CDR3 runs to 15 residues. The germline CDR1 and CDR2 sequences are SGHNT and YYREEE (reference sequence). Trimming pared 0 bases from V and 1 base from J, leaving 9 bases between. The CDR3 DNA reads as TGTGCCAGCAGCTTGGCCGGAGGTGGCACAGATACGCAGTATTTT. Translation gives CASSLAGGGTDTQYF.

This clone appeared a single time. The CDR3, as DNA: TGTGCCAGTAGTCCGAGGGGGGGCAATCAGCCCCAGCATTTT. It codes for CASSPRGGNQPQHF. J is TRBJ1-5 and V is TRBV19, with a weak D call TRBD1 (6 bases). This CDR3 region has 14 residues. The ends were cut back, 5 bases at V and 2 bases at J, with 10 bases in the middle. Germline V lookup: CDR1 LNHDA, CDR2 SQIVND (reference sequence).

The chain recombines TRBV9 with TRBJ2-2; no clear D. There are 14 residues in the CDR3. Germline loops: CDR1 SGDLS, CDR2 YYNGEE. V was shortened by 0 bases and J by 4 bases, with 7 bases between the two germline ends. The CDR3 nucleotides are TGTGCCAGCAGCGTAGCAGTATCCACCGGGGAGCTGTTTTTT. As protein: CASSVAVSTGELFF.

This chain joins TRBV27 and TRBJ2-3; D unclear. Germline loops: CDR1 MNHEY, CDR2 SMNVEV (reference sequence). The CDR3 is 14 amino acids. The V and J ends lost 1 base and 2 bases respectively, with 7 bases between them. DNA for the CDR3: TGTGCCAGCAGTTTATTTTACTCCACAGATACGCAGTATTTT. Protein: CASSLFYSTDTQYF.

The rearrangement joins TRBV11-3 to TRBJ2-1; 7 positions match TRBD2. The V and J ends lost 8 bases and 9 bases, in that order; junction bases with no gene match: 10. Germline CDR1 SGHNT, CDR2 YENEEA. The CDR3 is 13 amino acids. CDR3 sequence (DNA): TGTGCCAGCGGGACCCAGGGCGGGGGTGAGCAGTTCTTC. Amino acids: CASGTQGGGEQFF.

The chain couples TRBV28 to TRBJ2-1; 8 bases line up with TRBD2. Trimming removed 5 bases from V and 0 bases from J; junction bases left unmatched: 9. The CDR3 is 17 amino acids. Germline values: CDR1 MDHEN, CDR2 SYDVKM. The DNA for the CDR3 is TGTGCCAGCAGTGGACGACTAGCGAGGTCCTCCTACAATGAGCAGTTCTTC. This codes for CASSGRLARSSYNEQFF.

The chain employs TRBV5-8 and TRBJ1-1; 10 bases agree with TRBD1. The germline gives CDR1 SGHTS, CDR2 YDEGEE. After removal of 4 bases from V and 3 bases from J, the junction contained 6 bases not matched to a gene. The CDR3 loop spans 15 amino acids. The CDR3 is CASSLRDRGDTEAFF. DNA for the CDR3: TGTGCCAGCAGCCTCCGGGACAGGGGTGACACTGAAGCTTTCTTT.

The V and J genes are TRBV6-2 or TRBV6-3 and TRBJ1-1, with 8 bases identical to TRBD1. CDR3 size: 16 residues. Germline CDR1 reads MNHEY; CDR2 reads SVGEGT. Unmatched junction bases numbered 13, after V lost 5 bases and J lost 5 bases. The CDR3 coding sequence is TGTGCCAGCAGTCCCACCCTTGGACAGGGAAGGACTGAAGCTTTCTTT. It specifies CASSPTLGQGRTEAFF.

The chain links TRBV4-3 to TRBJ1-2; 9 nucleotides align to TRBD1. This CDR3 has 15 residues. Germline V lookup: CDR1 LGHNA, CDR2 YSLEER. J gave up 1 base and V 3 bases, and 3 bases lay outside the gene matches. The DNA of the CDR3 is TGCGCCAGCAGCCAGGGACAGGGTGATAACTATGGCTACACCTTC. It codes for CASSQGQGDNYGYTF.

The CDR3: CATSDLDSFEYF. In DNA, the CDR3 is TGTGCCACCAGTGATTTGGACAGCTTTGAGTACTTC. The rearrangement uses TRBV24-1 and TRBJ2-7; TRBD1 is a possible D gene (5 bases). This CDR3 has 12 amino acids. Germline V CDR1 and CDR2: KGHDR, SFDVKD. V lost 0 bases, J lost 11 bases, and 10 bases lay in between.

This chain uses TRBV30 with TRBJ1-1, with D possibly matching TRBD1 (6 bases). Trimming shortened V by 0 bases and J by 10 bases, and 12 bases separated the two germline ends. This CDR3 comprises 12 residues. Germline V gene lookup returns CDR1 GTSNPN and CDR2 SVGIG (reference sequence). The CDR3 reads CAWSVGTSGAFF. CDR3 DNA: TGTGCCTGGAGTGTGGGGACAAGCGGAGCTTTCTTT.

This sequence joins TRBV6-5 and TRBJ2-1; TRBD2 matches 8 bases. V was clipped by 8 bases and J by 4 bases; unmatched bases: 4. Per germline, CDR1 MNHEY and CDR2 SVGAGI. The length of the CDR3 is 13 residues. The CDR3 nucleotides read TGTGCCAGCGCTAGCGGGCGTTACAATGAGCAGTTCTTC. Protein: CASASGRYNEQFF.

The sample holds a few counts of this clone. The chain has TRBV3-1 (or the pseudogene TRBV3-2) and TRBJ1-2, with D unclear. There are 16 residues in the CDR3. V gave up 1 base and J gave up 7 bases, with 19 bases separating them. Germline V gene lookup returns CDR1 LGHDT and CDR2 YNNKEL (reference sequence). Written as DNA, the CDR3 is TGTGCCAGCAGCCAAGTCTCTAGCGGTTCCCGTATTGGCTACACCTTC. It yields the protein CASSQVSSGSRIGYTF.

The chain joins TRBV24-1 to TRBJ2-3; 8 bases match TRBD1. The CDR3 is made up of 13 amino acids. The germline gives CDR1 KGHDR, CDR2 SFDVKD. The CDR3 nucleotides are TGTGCAACCCGGGGACAGGACACAGATACGCAGTATTTT. Its protein is CATRGQDTDTQYF.

The chain carries TRBV18 and TRBJ2-7; tentative D call: TRBD2 (5 bases). The germline V and J ends were trimmed by 2 bases and 4 bases, with 9 bases remaining between them. This CDR3 spans 13 amino acids. Germline V gene data show CDR1 as KGHSH and CDR2 as LQKENI. The CDR3 DNA is TGTGCCAGCTCACCAGGACTGGAGTACGAGCAGTACTTC. Encoded protein: CASSPGLEYEQYF.

The chain recombines TRBV7-2 with TRBJ1-2, with no clear D. The CDR3 has 15 residues. Germline CDR1 and CDR2: SGHTA and FQGNSA. The V end lost 2 bases, the J end lost 0 bases, and 10 bases lay between the germline ends. In DNA form, the CDR3 reads TGTGCCAGCAGCTTACGAGTCACAGCTAACTATGGCTACACCTTC. This gives the protein CASSLRVTANYGYTF.

V and J are TRBV27 and TRBJ2-5; D is unresolved. The CDR3 extends over 13 amino acids. Trimming pared 5 bases from V and 10 bases from J, leaving 17 bases between. Germline V gene data show CDR1 as MNHEY and CDR2 as SMNVEV (reference sequence). CDR3 nucleotide sequence: TGTGCCAGCAGTCAAGATCTCGGCCTGTACCAGTACTTC. This sequence encodes CASSQDLGLYQYF.